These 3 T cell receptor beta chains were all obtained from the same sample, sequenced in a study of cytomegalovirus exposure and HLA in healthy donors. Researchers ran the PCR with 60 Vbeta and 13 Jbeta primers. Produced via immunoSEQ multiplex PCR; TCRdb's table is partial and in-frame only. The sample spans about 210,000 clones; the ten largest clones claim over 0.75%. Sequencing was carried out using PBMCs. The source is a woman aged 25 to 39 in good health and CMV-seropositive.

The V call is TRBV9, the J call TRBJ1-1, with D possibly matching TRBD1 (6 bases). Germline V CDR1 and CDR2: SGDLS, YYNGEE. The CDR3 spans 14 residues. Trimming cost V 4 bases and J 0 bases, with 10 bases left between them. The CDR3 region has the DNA TGTGCCAGCAGCCCGGACAGCATGAACACTGAAGCTTTCTTT. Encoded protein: CASSPDSMNTEAFF. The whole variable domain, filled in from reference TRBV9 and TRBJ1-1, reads DSGVTQTPKHLITATGQRVTLRCSPRSGDLSVYWYQQSLDQGLQFLIQYYNGEERAKGNILERFSAQQFPDLHSELNLSSLELGDSALYFCASSPDSMNTEAFFGQGTRLTVV.

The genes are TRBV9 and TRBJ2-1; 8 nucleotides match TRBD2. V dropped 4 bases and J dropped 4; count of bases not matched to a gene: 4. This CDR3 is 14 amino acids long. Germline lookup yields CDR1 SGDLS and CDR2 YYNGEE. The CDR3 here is CASSPGGVYNEQFF. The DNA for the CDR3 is TGTGCCAGCAGCCCCGGGGGGGTATACAATGAGCAGTTCTTC.

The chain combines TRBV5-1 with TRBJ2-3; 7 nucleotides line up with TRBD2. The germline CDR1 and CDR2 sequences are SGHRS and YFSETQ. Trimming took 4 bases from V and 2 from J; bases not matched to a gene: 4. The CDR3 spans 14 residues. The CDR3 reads CASSLGTTTDTQYF. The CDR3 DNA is TGCGCCAGCAGCCTAGGGACTACCACAGATACGCAGTATTTT.